The source of this TCR beta chain is a study of OX40 agonist ivuxolimab in advanced cancers. For context, the study as a whole: The costimulatory receptor OX40 (CD134) was targeted by ivuxolimab, a fully human IgG2 agonistic monoclonal antibody. Intravenous ivuxolimab was administered to patients every 2 weeks at six dose levels: 0.01, 0.1, 0.3, 1.5, 3 and 10 mg/kg. Of the approximately 50 dose-escalation patients, hepatocellular carcinoma was present in some 19, melanoma in around 15, renal cell carcinoma in 9 and head and neck cancer in 9. A male proportion of about 79% and a mean age of about 60 years, ranging from 23 to 79, were recorded for the dose-escalation cohort. Prior anti-PD-1, anti-PD-L1 or anti-CTLA-4 therapy was permitted, and 40% of dose-escalation patients had received checkpoint inhibitors. Partial responses occurred in three dose-escalation patients, of whom one had hepatocellular carcinoma and two had cutaneous melanoma. The point of sequencing TCRbeta in the periphery was to test whether ivuxolimab changed TCR sequence diversity and drove clonal T-cell expansion. The paper describes the monotherapy dose-escalation part (N of about 54 patients) of the phase I trial of ivuxolimab. Findings and caveats that apply to the study as a whole: Which antigens the clonally expanded peripheral T cells were specific for was not determined. Low levels of normalized T-cell clonal expansion were also seen in some patients who did not respond. Clonal expansion of both CD4+ and CD8+ blood T cells was observed from baseline to week 6 at doses 0.1 to 3.0 mg/kg. After ivuxolimab, expanded clones were on average more numerous among CD8+ T cells than among CD4+ T cells. Partial responders in the 0.1-3.0 mg/kg groups had among the lowest normalized peripheral clonal expansion, especially among CD8+ T cells.

Genomic DNA was extracted from sorted cells for sequencing of the TCRbeta CDR3 region. TCRbeta CDR3 regions were sequenced using the immunoSEQ Assay. Drawn from immuneACCESS, this table holds only the in-frame rearrangements with V and J called that TCRdb kept. Clones are partly lost; checked studies trace under half to an unresolved V gene and leave the rest unexplained. The sample table lists roughly 68,000 clones, just over 85% of them with a count of one. Roughly 8.2% of the sample is held by the ten biggest clonotypes. The trial excluded patients who had a history of autoimmune disease or were on systemic immunosuppression. Peripheral blood for TCR sequencing was collected from all dose cohorts at baseline, on cycle 4 day 1, and on cycle 7 day 1. Samples came from an open-label, multicenter, first-in-human phase I dose-escalation trial of ivuxolimab. The trial enrolled adults with locally advanced or metastatic head and neck squamous cell, hepatocellular, melanoma or renal cell carcinoma. Before TCR sequencing, CD4+ T cells and CD8+ T cells from peripheral blood were sorted into separate populations.

V was cut back by 4 bases and J by 1 base, leaving a gap of 4 bases between them. Counted from cysteine to phenylalanine, this CDR3 has 11 amino acids. This entry keeps only the CDR3 DNA: 33 bases, framed from base 1. Reading the germline V gene (reference sequence) gives CDR1 DFQATT and CDR2 SNEGSKA. Of note for this clone: Which antigen it targets is not known. No per-base quality is available; no much larger clone lies one base away.

The rearranged segments are TRBV20-1 and TRBJ1-1, with the D gene call left open. Specimen: CD4+ or CD8+ T cells sorted from blood, collected in a trial of the OX40 agonist ivuxolimab. The source of this sequence is an adult with an advanced solid tumor such as melanoma, head and neck, liver or kidney cancer. The nucleotides are TGCAGTGCTAATCCGAACACTGAAGCTTTCTTT. Translated, it gives CSANPNTEAFF.